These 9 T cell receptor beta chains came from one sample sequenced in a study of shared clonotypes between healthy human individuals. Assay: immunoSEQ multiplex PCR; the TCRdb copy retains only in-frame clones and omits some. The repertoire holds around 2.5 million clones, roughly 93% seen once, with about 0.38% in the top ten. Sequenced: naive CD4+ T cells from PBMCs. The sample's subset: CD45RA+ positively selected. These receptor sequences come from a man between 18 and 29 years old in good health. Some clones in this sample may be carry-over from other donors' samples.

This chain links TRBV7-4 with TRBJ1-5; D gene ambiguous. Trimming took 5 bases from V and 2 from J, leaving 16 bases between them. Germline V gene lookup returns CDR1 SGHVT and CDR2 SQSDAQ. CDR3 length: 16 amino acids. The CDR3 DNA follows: TGTGCCAGCAGCCAAATTGGGTCTGGGGGCAATCAGCCCCAGCATTTT. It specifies CASSQIGSGGNQPQHF.

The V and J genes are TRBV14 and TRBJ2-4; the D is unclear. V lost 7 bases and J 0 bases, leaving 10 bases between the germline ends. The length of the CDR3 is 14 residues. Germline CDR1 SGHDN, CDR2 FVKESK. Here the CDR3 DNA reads TGTGCCAGCAAGGATACCCTAGCCAAAAACATTCAGTACTTC. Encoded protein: CASKDTLAKNIQYF.

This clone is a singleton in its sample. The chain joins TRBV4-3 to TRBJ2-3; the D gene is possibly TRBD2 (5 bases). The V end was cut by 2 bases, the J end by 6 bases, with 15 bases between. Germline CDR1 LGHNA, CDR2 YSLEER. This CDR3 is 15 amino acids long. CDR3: CASSQRAAPGDTQYF. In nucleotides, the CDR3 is TGCGCCAGCAGCCAAAGGGCCGCACCGGGGGATACGCAGTATTTT.

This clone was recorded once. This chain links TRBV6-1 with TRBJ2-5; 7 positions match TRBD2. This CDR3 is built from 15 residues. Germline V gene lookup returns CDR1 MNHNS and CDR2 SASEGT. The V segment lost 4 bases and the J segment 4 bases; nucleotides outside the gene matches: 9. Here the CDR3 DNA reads TGTGCCAGCAGTGCACTGCGGGAGTTCAGAGAGACCCAGTACTTC. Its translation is CASSALREFRETQYF.

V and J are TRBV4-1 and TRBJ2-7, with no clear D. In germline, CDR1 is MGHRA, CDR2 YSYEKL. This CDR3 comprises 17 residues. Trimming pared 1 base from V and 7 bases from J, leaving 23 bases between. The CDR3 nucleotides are TGCGCCAGCAGCCAAGGTAGGGCCTTCAACCCGTCCGGGGAGCAGTACTTC. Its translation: CASSQGRAFNPSGEQYF.

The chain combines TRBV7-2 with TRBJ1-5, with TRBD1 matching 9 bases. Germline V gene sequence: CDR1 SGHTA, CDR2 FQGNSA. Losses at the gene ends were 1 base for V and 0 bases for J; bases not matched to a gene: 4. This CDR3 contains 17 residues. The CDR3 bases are TGTGCCAGCAGCTTAGTGGGGACAGGGAATAGCAATCAGCCCCAGCATTTT. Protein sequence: CASSLVGTGNSNQPQHF.

The CDR3 is CASSLEGGEQETQYF. The DNA for the CDR3 is TGTGCCAGCAGCTTAGAAGGGGGCGAACAAGAGACCCAGTACTTC. This chain connects TRBV11-3 to TRBJ2-5; 7 positions match TRBD1. Trimming at V came to 0 bases and at J to 2 bases, leaving 3 bases not matched to a gene. Germline loops: CDR1 SGHNT, CDR2 YENEEA. This CDR3 has 15 amino acids.

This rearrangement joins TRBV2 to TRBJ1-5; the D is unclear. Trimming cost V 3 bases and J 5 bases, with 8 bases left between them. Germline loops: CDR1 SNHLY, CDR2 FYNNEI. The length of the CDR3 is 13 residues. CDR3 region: CASSDEPHQPQHF. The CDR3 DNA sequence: TGTGCCAGCAGTGATGAACCTCATCAGCCCCAGCATTTT.

CDR3: CASSLGWRGDLQETQYF. Here the CDR3 DNA reads TGTGCCAGCAGCTTGGGTTGGAGGGGAGATTTACAAGAGACCCAGTACTTC. The chain is built from TRBV5-6 and TRBJ2-5; maybe TRBD2 (6 bases). The CDR3 extends over 17 amino acids. V was cut by 0 bases and J by 2 bases, with 17 bases left in between. Germline CDR1 reads SGHDT; CDR2 reads YYEEEE.